This T cell receptor (beta chain) was sequenced during a study of CD8+CD57+ T cells in acquired aplastic anemia. Researchers used genomic DNA as the template to profile TCR beta VDJ and CDR3. TCRdb re-derived calls from the reads in MiXCR, one entry per CDR3 protein. This sample yields 150,000 to 200,000 distinct CDR3 sequences, of which roughly half are seen a single time; around 2.7% belongs to the top ten. In this sample, this clonotype turned up once. Trimming took 5 bases from V and 2 from J; bases not matched to a gene: 6. CDR1 and CDR2 from the germline V gene are DFQATT and SNEGSKA (reference sequence). This CDR3 region has 14 residues.

The sample taken for sequencing was sorted CD4+, CD8+, or CD8+CD57+ T cells (not recorded which) from PBMCs. The receptor was derived from a human donor in good health. The genes are TRBV20-1 and TRBJ1-5, with 7 bases that match TRBD1. The CDR3 is CSAADRERNQPQHF. CDR3 in DNA: TGCAGTGCTGCTGACAGGGAACGCAATCAGCCCCAGCATTTT.